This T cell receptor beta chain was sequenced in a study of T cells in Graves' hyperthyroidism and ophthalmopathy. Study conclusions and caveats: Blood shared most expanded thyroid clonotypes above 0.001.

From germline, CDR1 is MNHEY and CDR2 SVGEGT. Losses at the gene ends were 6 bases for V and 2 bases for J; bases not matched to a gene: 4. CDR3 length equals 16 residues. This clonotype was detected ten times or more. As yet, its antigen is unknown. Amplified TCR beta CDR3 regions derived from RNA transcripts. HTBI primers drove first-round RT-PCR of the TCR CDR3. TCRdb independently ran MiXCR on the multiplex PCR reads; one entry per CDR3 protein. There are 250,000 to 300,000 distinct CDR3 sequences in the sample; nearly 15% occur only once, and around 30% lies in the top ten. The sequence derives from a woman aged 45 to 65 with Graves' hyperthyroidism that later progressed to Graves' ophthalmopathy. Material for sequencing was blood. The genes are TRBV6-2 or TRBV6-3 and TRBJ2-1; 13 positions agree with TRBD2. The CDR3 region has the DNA TGTGCCAGCAGATCACTAGCGGGAGGGCCCTACAATGAGCAGTTCTTC. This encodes CASRSLAGGPYNEQFF.